This is a list of T cell receptor beta chains from one sample in a study of post-analysis software for immune sequencing data. MiXCR, run by TCRdb on the PCR reads, gives a single entry per CDR3 protein. Of about 680,000 distinct CDR3 sequences in the sample, 55% to 70% were seen once. Sequenced: blood. The source of these receptors is a girl aged 2 to 9 with multiple sclerosis. Each CDR3 is given with its conserved first and last residue. Fields, in order: D gene, V gene, clone size, J gene, CDR3 protein, CDR3 DNA. The D gene is left open where the match is weak. Only some rows state a clone size, as once, few, many or a class for expanded clones.

D: NA
V: TRBV27
size: few
J: TRBJ2-7
CDR3: CASSLGNGAFYEQYF
DNA: TGTGCCAGCAGTTTAGGGAACGGGGCTTTCTACGAGCAGTACTTC

D: NA
V: TRBV29-1
size: NA
J: TRBJ2-7
CDR3: CSVEDPVSYEQYF
DNA: TGCAGCGTTGAAGACCCGGTGAGCTACGAGCAGTACTTC

D: NA
V: TRBV12-3/TRBV12-4
size: NA
J: TRBJ2-6
CDR3: CASSQITSGANVLTF
DNA: TGTGCCAGCAGCCAAATAACCTCTGGGGCCAACGTCCTGACTTTC

D: TRBD1
V: TRBV2
size: NA
J: TRBJ2-1
CDR3: CAAWGQVVNEQFF
DNA: TGTGCCGCCTGGGGACAGGTGGTGAATGAGCAGTTCTTC

D: TRBD2
V: TRBV18
size: NA
J: TRBJ2-3
CDR3: CASSPLLAADTQYF
DNA: TGTGCCAGCTCACCACTCCTAGCGGCAGATACGCAGTATTTT

D: NA
V: TRBV20-1
size: NA
J: TRBJ2-1
CDR3: CSARSLGGNNEQFF
DNA: TGCAGTGCTAGAAGTCTCGGGGGAAACAATGAGCAGTTCTTC

D: NA
V: TRBV18
size: few
J: TRBJ2-5
CDR3: CASSSDRQETQYF
DNA: TGTGCCAGCTCATCGGACAGACAAGAGACCCAGTACTTC

D: NA
V: TRBV29-1
size: NA
J: TRBJ2-5
CDR3: CSASTTGTRKETQYF
DNA: TGCAGCGCATCAACCACCGGGACCCGGAAAGAGACCCAGTACTTC

D: NA
V: TRBV19
size: NA
J: TRBJ2-5
CDR3: CASSIEEGGTQYF
DNA: TGTGCCAGTAGTATAGAAGAGGGGGGCACCCAGTACTTC

D: TRBD2
V: TRBV10-2
size: few
J: TRBJ2-1
CDR3: CASLLAGGPGNEQFF
DNA: TGCGCCAGCCTGCTAGCGGGAGGGCCGGGCAATGAGCAGTTCTTC

D: TRBD2
V: TRBV4-1
size: NA
J: TRBJ2-1
CDR3: CASSPSGIEQFF
DNA: TGCGCCAGCAGTCCGAGCGGGATTGAGCAGTTCTTC

D: TRBD2
V: TRBV7-9
size: NA
J: TRBJ2-1
CDR3: CASSLAGLVNEQFF
DNA: TGTGCCAGCAGCTTAGCTGGACTAGTCAATGAGCAGTTCTTC

D: TRBD2
V: TRBV5-1
size: NA
J: TRBJ2-3
CDR3: CASSLAASGSSDTQYF
DNA: TGCGCCAGCAGCTTGGCGGCTAGCGGGAGTTCAGATACGCAGTATTTT

D: NA
V: TRBV12-3/TRBV12-4
size: NA
J: TRBJ1-1
CDR3: CASTRGGSSAGAFF
DNA: TGTGCCAGCACGAGGGGAGGGTCCTCGGCAGGAGCTTTCTTT

D: NA
V: TRBV29-1
size: few
J: TRBJ2-7
CDR3: CSVEERSRGTYEQYF
DNA: TGCAGCGTTGAAGAACGGTCCAGGGGAACATACGAGCAGTACTTC

D: TRBD1
V: TRBV10-3
size: few
J: TRBJ2-4
CDR3: CAIRGQGGNIQYF
DNA: TGTGCCATCAGGGGACAGGGCGGAAACATTCAGTACTTC

D: NA
V: TRBV10-2
size: NA
J: TRBJ1-1
CDR3: CASSDGGDEAFF
DNA: TGCGCCAGCAGTGACGGAGGTGATGAAGCTTTCTTT

D: NA
V: TRBV5-1
size: once
J: TRBJ2-1
CDR3: CASSLRAVEQFF
DNA: TGCGCCAGCAGCTTGAGGGCGGTAGAGCAGTTCTTC

D: NA
V: TRBV29-1
size: NA
J: TRBJ2-1
CDR3: CSVQGTYNEQFF
DNA: TGCAGCGTCCAGGGGACCTACAATGAGCAGTTCTTC

D: TRBD1
V: TRBV29-1
size: NA
J: TRBJ1-2
CDR3: CSVSGTEPLYYGYTF
DNA: TGCAGCGTGTCCGGGACAGAACCACTTTACTATGGCTACACCTTC

D: TRBD1
V: TRBV10-3
size: few
J: TRBJ2-7
CDR3: CATKKDRTIYEQYF
DNA: TGTGCCACCAAGAAGGACAGGACGATTTACGAGCAGTACTTC

D: NA
V: TRBV7-8
size: few
J: TRBJ2-7
CDR3: CASSLRSQFEQYF
DNA: TGTGCCAGCAGCTTGAGGTCCCAATTCGAGCAGTACTTC

D: TRBD1
V: TRBV12-3/TRBV12-4
size: NA
J: TRBJ2-5
CDR3: CASRRTGRETQYF
DNA: TGTGCCAGCAGGCGGACAGGGAGAGAGACCCAGTACTTC

D: NA
V: TRBV12-3/TRBV12-4
size: NA
J: TRBJ2-3
CDR3: CASSPHPDAQYF
DNA: TGTGCCAGCAGCCCTCACCCAGATGCGCAGTATTTT

D: NA
V: TRBV29-1
size: once
J: TRBJ2-1
CDR3: CSVGGADSYNEQFF
DNA: TGCAGCGTTGGAGGAGCAGACTCCTACAATGAGCAGTTCTTC

D: TRBD1
V: TRBV15
size: NA
J: TRBJ2-3
CDR3: CATSRDLSTGSDTQYF
DNA: TGTGCCACCAGCAGAGATTTATCGACAGGGTCAGATACGCAGTATTTT